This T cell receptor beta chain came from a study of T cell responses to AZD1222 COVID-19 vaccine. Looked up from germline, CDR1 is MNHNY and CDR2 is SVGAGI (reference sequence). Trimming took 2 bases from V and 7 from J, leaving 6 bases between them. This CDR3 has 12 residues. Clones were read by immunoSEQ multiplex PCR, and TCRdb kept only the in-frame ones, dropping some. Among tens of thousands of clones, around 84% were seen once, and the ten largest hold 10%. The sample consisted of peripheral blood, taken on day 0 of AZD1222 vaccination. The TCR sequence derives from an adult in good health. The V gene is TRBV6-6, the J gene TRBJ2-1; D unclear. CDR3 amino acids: CASSYEENEQFF. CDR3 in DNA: TGTGCCAGCAGTTACGAAGAGAATGAGCAGTTCTTC.